This entry is about one TCR beta chain. This sample was included in a study of shared clonotypes between healthy human individuals. The CDR3 is made up of 17 amino acids. Germline CDR1 reads SGHTA; CDR2 reads FQGNSA. Trimming removed 5 bases from V and 7 bases from J; junction bases left unmatched: 10. Profiling relied on immunoSEQ multiplex PCR, and the TCRdb table lists in-frame clones only, not all of them. This table has more than 500,000 clones, roughly 95% appearing once. Naive CD8 isolation took CD45RO-negative cells positively selected for CCR7 and excluded terminally differentiated effector memory CD45RA+ cells.

V gene TRBV7-2 combines with J gene TRBJ2-1; 14 bases agree with TRBD2. The sequenced sample consisted of naive CD8+ T cells sorted from blood. This receptor was identified in a woman aged 25-40 years in good health. The CDR3 DNA is TGTGCCAGCAGCCTAAGCCCGGGACTAGCGGGAGTAAATGAGCAGTTCTTC. This translates into CASSLSPGLAGVNEQFF.